A selection of T cell receptor beta chains follows, all from one sample in a study of neurological immune-mediated disorders. Via MiXCR, TCRdb re-called the 5' RACE reads, giving one row per CDR3 protein. In the table there are 50,000 to 80,000 distinct CDR3 sequences, 3.4% of which are singletons. Sequencing input: PBMCs. The receptors stem from a man aged 40-49 years with multiple sclerosis. The CDR3 runs from the conserved cysteine through the conserved F or W. The D gene is left open where the match is weak. Part of the rows lack a size; the others show once, few, many or a class for expanded clones.

D: .
size: many
J: TRBJ1-1
V: TRBV5-1
DNA: TGCGCCAGCAGCTCGCAGAGCCTCGGTACGACTGAAGCTTTCTTT
CDR3: CASSSQSLGTTEAFF

D: TRBD1
size: many
J: TRBJ1-1
V: TRBV7-8
DNA: TGTGCCAGCAGCTTAGGGGACAGGGGGAACACTGAAGCTTTCTTT
CDR3: CASSLGDRGNTEAFF

D: .
size: many
J: TRBJ1-1
V: TRBV5-1
DNA: TGCGCCAGCAGCTTAACAGGCCCCGAAGACGCTGAAGCTTTCTTT
CDR3: CASSLTGPEDAEAFF

D: .
size: many
J: TRBJ1-5
V: TRBV2
DNA: TGTGCCAGCAGTGAGGAGAGGGTGAGCCAGCCCCAGCATTTT
CDR3: CASSEERVSQPQHF

D: TRBD1
size: few
J: TRBJ1-1
V: TRBV5-1
DNA: TGCGCCAGCAGCCCCGGGGGACAGTCCCGGACTGAAGCTTTCTTT
CDR3: CASSPGGQSRTEAFF

D: .
size: many
J: TRBJ2-2
V: TRBV20-1
DNA: TGCAGTGCTAGCCCCCAGGAAAAAAACACCGGGGAGCTGTTTTTT
CDR3: CSASPQEKNTGELFF

D: TRBD1
size: many
J: TRBJ1-5
V: TRBV7-2
DNA: TGTGCCAGCAGCAAAATCGGGACAGGGCTTCAGCCCCAGCATTTT
CDR3: CASSKIGTGLQPQHF

D: TRBD1
size: many
J: TRBJ1-1
V: TRBV20-1
DNA: TGCAGTGCCCCAGGACAGGGTCCGAACACTGAAGCTTTCTTT
CDR3: CSAPGQGPNTEAFF

D: TRBD2
size: many
J: TRBJ2-1
V: TRBV5-1
DNA: TGCGCCAGCACCCTGACTAGCGGGAGGGCACATGAGCAGTTCTTC
CDR3: CASTLTSGRAHEQFF

D: .
size: many
J: TRBJ2-2
V: TRBV7-6
DNA: TGTGCCAGCAGCCCCCTCTTGAGCACCGGGGAGCTGTTTTTT
CDR3: CASSPLLSTGELFF

D: TRBD1
size: medium-sized
J: TRBJ2-2
V: TRBV20-1
DNA: TGCAGTGCACAACCGGGACAGGGGACCGGGGAGCTGTTTTTT
CDR3: CSAQPGQGTGELFF

D: .
size: .
J: TRBJ2-6
V: TRBV7-2
DNA: TGTGTCAGCAGCCCATGGAGCTCTGGGGCCAAAGTCCTGACTTTC
CDR3: CVSSPWSSGAKVLTF

D: .
size: many
J: TRBJ1-1
V: TRBV6-5
DNA: TGTGCCAGCAGTTACGACAGGCGCGCGAACACTGAAGCTTTCTTT
CDR3: CASSYDRRANTEAFF

D: .
size: few
J: TRBJ2-5
V: TRBV9
DNA: TGTGCCAGCAGCGTAGCGGAGGGGAGGGGGCGAGAGACCCAGTACTTC
CDR3: CASSVAEGRGRETQYF

D: .
size: many
J: TRBJ2-3
V: TRBV5-1
DNA: TGCGCCAGCAGCTTCAAGGACACAGATACGCAGTATTTT
CDR3: CASSFKDTDTQYF

D: .
size: many
J: TRBJ2-2
V: TRBV15
DNA: TGTGCCACCAGCAGAGTAATACAGAACCCCGGGGAGCTGTTTTTT
CDR3: CATSRVIQNPGELFF

D: .
size: many
J: TRBJ1-5
V: TRBV5-1
DNA: TGCGCCAGCAGCTTGTTGGGTGGGAGCAATCAGCCCCAGCATTTT
CDR3: CASSLLGGSNQPQHF

D: TRBD2
size: many
J: TRBJ2-7
V: TRBV10-3
DNA: TGTGCCATCCGAGAGAGAACTAGCGGGGGTTCTGGCGAGCAGTACTTC
CDR3: CAIRERTSGGSGEQYF

D: .
size: many
J: TRBJ1-1
V: TRBV12-3/TRBV12-4
DNA: TGTGCCAGCAGAACCCGGGGGGGAACTGAAGCTTTCTTT
CDR3: CASRTRGGTEAFF

D: TRBD1
size: many
J: TRBJ2-7
V: TRBV20-1
DNA: TGCAGTGCGCGCCCCGGGACAGTCAGCTCCTACGAGCAGTACTTC
CDR3: CSARPGTVSSYEQYF

D: .
size: .
J: TRBJ2-2
V: TRBV5-1
DNA: TGCGCCAGCAGCTTGGATCCAGACACCGGGGCGCTGTTTTTT
CDR3: CASSLDPDTGALFF

D: .
size: many
J: TRBJ1-1
V: TRBV12-3/TRBV12-4
DNA: TGTGCCAGCAGTCTTAGCCCGAACACTGAAGCTTTCTTT
CDR3: CASSLSPNTEAFF

D: .
size: many
J: TRBJ2-4
V: TRBV6-6
DNA: TGTGCCAGCAGTTACTCGCCTACGGGAGCCAAAAACATTCAGTACTTC
CDR3: CASSYSPTGAKNIQYF

D: .
size: many
J: TRBJ2-3
V: TRBV5-1
DNA: TGCGCCAGCAGCTTGGGACAGACCTCTCTAGATACGCAGTATTTT
CDR3: CASSLGQTSLDTQYF